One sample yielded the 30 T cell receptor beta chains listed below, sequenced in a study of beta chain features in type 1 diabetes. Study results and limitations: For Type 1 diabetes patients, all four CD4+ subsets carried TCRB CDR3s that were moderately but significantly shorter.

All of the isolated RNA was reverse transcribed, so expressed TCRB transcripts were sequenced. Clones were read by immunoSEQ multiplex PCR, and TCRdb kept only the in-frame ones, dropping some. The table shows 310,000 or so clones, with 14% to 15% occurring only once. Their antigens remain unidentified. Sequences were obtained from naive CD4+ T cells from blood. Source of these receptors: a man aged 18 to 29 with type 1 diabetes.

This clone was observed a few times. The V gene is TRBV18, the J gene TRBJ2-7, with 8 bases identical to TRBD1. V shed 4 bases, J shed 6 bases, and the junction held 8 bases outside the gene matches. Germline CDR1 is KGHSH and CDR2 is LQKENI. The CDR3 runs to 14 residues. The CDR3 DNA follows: TGTGCCAGCTCACATAAGGACAGGGTGGGCGAGCAGTACTTC. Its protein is CASSHKDRVGEQYF.

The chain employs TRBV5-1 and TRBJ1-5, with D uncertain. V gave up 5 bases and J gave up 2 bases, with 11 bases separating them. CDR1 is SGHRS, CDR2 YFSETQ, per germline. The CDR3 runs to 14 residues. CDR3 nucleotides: TGCGCCAGCAGTAGCGGGGAGGGCAATCAGCCCCAGCATTTT. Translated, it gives CASSSGEGNQPQHF.

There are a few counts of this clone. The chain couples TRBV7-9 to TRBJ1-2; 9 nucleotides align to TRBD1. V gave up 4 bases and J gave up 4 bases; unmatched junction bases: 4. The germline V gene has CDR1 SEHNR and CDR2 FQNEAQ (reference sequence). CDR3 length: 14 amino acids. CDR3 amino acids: CASSSDRGSYGYTF. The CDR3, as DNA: TGTGCCAGCAGCTCGGACAGGGGTTCCTATGGCTACACCTTC.

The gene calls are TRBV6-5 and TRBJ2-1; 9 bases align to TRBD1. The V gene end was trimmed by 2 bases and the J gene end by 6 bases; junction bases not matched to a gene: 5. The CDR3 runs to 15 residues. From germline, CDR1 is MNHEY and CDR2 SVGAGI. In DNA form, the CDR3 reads TGTGCCAGCAGTTACCGTCCGACAGGGGGCAATGAGCAGTTCTTC. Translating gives CASSYRPTGGNEQFF.

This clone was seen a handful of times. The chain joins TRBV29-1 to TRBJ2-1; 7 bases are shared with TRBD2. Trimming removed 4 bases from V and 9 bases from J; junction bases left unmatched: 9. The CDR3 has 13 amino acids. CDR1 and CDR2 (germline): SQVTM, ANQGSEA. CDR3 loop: CSVAPMREGEQFF. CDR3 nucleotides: TGCAGCGTTGCCCCTATGAGGGAGGGTGAGCAGTTCTTC.

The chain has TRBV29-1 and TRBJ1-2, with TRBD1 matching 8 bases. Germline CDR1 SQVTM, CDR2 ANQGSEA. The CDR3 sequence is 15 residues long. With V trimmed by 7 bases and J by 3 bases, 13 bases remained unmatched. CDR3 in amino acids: CSAITQGARDYGYTF. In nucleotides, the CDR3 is TGCAGCGCCATAACCCAGGGGGCGCGCGACTATGGCTACACCTTC. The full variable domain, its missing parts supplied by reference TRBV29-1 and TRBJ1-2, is SAVISQKPSRDICQRGTSLTIQCQVDSQVTMMFWYRQQPGQSLTLIATANQGSEATYESGFVIDKFPISRPNLTFSTLTVSNMSPEDSSIYLCSAITQGARDYGYTFGSGTRLTVV.

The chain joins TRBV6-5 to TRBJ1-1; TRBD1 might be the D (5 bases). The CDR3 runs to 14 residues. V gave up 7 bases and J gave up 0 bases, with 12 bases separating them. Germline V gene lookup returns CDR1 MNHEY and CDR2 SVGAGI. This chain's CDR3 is CASTFGGVNTEAFF. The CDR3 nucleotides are TGTGCCAGCACCTTCGGGGGGGTGAACACTGAAGCTTTCTTT.

As DNA, the CDR3 is TGTGCCACCTCGGGACAGGGAGACCCTAGCAATCAGCCCCAGCATTTT. Protein: CATSGQGDPSNQPQHF. The chain recombines TRBV10-3 with TRBJ1-5, with TRBD1 identical over 9 bases. Germline V gives CDR1 ENHRY, CDR2 SYGVKD. The CDR3 spans 16 residues. After removal of 10 bases from V and 0 bases from J, the junction contained 10 bases not matched to a gene.

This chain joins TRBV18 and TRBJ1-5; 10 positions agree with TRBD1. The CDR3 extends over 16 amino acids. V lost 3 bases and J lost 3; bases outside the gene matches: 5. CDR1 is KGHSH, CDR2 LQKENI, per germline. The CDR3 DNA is TGTGCCAGCTCACCCGTCGGACAGGGGGACAATCAGCCCCAGCATTTT. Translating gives CASSPVGQGDNQPQHF.

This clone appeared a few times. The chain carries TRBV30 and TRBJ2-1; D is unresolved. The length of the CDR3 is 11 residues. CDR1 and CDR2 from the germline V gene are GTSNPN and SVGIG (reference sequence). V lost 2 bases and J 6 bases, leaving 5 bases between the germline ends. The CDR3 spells CAWSLGNEQFF. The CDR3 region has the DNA TGTGCCTGGAGTCTAGGCAATGAGCAGTTCTTC.

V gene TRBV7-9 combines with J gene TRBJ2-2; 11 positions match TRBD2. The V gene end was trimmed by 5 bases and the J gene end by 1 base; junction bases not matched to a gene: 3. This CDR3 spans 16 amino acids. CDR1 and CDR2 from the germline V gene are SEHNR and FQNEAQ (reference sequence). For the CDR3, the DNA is TGTGCCAGCAGCCAAGGGACTAGCGGGAACACCGGGGAGCTGTTTTTT. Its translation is CASSQGTSGNTGELFF.

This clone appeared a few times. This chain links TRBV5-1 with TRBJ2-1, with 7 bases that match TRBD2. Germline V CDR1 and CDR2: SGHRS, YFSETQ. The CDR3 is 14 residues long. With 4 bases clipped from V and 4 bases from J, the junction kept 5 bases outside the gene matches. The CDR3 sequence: CASSESSGYNEQFF. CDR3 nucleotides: TGCGCCAGCAGCGAGTCTAGCGGATACAATGAGCAGTTCTTC.

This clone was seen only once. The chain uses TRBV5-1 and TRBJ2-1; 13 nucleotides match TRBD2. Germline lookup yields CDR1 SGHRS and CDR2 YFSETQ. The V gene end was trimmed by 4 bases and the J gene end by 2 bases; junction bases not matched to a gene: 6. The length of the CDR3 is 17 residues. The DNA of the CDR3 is TGCGCCAGCAGCCGGGGGACTAGCGGGGCCGCCTACAATGAGCAGTTCTTC. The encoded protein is CASSRGTSGAAYNEQFF.

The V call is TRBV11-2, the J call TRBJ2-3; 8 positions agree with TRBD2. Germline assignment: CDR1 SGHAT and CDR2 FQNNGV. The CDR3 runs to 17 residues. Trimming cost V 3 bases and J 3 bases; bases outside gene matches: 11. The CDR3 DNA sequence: TGTGCCAGCAGCTTCATCGCGGGGGGCCAAGTAACAGATACGCAGTATTTT. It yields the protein CASSFIAGGQVTDTQYF.

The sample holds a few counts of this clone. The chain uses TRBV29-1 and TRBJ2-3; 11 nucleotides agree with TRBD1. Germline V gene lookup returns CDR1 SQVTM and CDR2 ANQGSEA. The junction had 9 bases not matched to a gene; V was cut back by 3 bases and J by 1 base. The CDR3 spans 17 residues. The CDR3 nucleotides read TGCAGCGTTGACCGGACAGGGGGCCGGTGGGGCACAGATACGCAGTATTTT. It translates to CSVDRTGGRWGTDTQYF.

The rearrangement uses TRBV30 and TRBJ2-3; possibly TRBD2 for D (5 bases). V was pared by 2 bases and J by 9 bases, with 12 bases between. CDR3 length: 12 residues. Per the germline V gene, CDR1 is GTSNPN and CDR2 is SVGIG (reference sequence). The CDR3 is CAWSLLVTTQYF. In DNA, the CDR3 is TGTGCCTGGAGTTTACTAGTGACAACGCAGTATTTT.

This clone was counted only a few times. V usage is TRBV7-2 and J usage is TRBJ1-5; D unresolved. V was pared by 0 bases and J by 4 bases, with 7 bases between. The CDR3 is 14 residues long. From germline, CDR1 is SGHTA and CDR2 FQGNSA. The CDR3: CASSLAGGNQPQHF. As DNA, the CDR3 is TGTGCCAGCAGCTTAGCTGGAGGGAATCAGCCCCAGCATTTT.

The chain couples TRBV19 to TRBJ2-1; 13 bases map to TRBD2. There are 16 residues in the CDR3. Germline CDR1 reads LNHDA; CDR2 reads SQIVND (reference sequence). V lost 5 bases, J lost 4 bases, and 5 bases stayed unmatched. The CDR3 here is CASSPLAGGPYNEQFF. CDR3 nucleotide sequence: TGTGCCAGTAGTCCACTAGCGGGGGGGCCGTACAATGAGCAGTTCTTC.

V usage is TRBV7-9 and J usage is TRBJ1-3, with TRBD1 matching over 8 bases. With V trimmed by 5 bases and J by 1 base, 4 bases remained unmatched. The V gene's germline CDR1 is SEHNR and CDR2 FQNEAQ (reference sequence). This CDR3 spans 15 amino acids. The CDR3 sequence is CASSTGQGSGNTIYF. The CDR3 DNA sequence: TGTGCCAGCAGCACCGGACAGGGTTCTGGAAACACCATATATTTT.

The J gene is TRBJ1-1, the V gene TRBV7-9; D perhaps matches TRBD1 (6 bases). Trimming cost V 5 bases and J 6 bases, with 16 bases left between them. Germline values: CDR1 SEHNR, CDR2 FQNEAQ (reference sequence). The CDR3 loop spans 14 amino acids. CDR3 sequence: CASSPERQAPEAFF. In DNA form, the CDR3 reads TGTGCCAGCAGCCCGGAACGACAGGCCCCTGAAGCTTTCTTT. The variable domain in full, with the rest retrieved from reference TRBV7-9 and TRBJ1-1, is DTGVSQNPRHKITKRGQNVTFRCDPISEHNRLYWYRQTLGQGPEFLTYFQNEAQLEKSRLLSDRFSAERPKGSFSTLEIQRTEQGDSAMYLCASSPERQAPEAFFGQGTRLTVV.

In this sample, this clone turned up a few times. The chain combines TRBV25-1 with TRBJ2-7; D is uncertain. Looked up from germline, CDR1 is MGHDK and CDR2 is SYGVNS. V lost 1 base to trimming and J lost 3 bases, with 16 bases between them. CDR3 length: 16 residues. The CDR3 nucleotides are TGTGCCAGCAGTGAATGGTATAAACAGCACAACTACGAGCAGTACTTC. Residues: CASSEWYKQHNYEQYF.

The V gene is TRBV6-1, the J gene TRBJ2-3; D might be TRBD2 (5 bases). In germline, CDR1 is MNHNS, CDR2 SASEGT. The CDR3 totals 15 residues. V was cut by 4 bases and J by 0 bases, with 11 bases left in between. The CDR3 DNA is TGTGCCAGCAGTGGAGGTCCGGGAAGCACAGATACGCAGTATTTT. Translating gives CASSGGPGSTDTQYF.

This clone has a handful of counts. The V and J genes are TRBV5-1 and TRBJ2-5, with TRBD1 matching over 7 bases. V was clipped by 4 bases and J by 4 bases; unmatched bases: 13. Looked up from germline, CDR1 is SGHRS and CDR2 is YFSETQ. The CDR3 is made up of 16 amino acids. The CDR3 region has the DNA TGCGCCAGCAGCCAAGCGACAGGGTCTTTTTTAGAGACCCAGTACTTC. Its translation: CASSQATGSFLETQYF.

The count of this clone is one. The CDR3 protein is CASSLEWADYNEQFF. Written as DNA, the CDR3 is TGTGCCAGCAGCTTAGAATGGGCAGACTACAATGAGCAGTTCTTC. The chain joins TRBV11-2 to TRBJ2-1; D is ambiguous. CDR1 and CDR2 (germline): SGHAT, FQNNGV. The CDR3 loop spans 15 amino acids. V was shortened by 0 bases and J by 3 bases, with 9 bases between the two germline ends.

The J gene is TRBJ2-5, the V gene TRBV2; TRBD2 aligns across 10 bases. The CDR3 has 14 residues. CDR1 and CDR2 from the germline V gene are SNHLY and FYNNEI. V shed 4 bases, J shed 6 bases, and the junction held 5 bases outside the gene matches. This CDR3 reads CASSGASGRQTQYF. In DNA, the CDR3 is TGTGCCAGCAGTGGGGCTAGCGGGAGACAGACCCAGTACTTC.

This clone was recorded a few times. CDR3 bases: TGTGCCAGTAGCACCCAGGGGCCGGCCGTAATTAGGAATCAGCCCCAGCATTTT. Translated: CASSTQGPAVIRNQPQHF. This chain joins TRBV19 and TRBJ1-5; TRBD1 might be the D (6 bases). The length of the CDR3 is 18 residues. Between the trimmed V and J ends, which lost 6 bases and 4 bases, there was a span of 25 bases. The germline V gene encodes CDR1 LNHDA and CDR2 SQIVND (reference sequence).

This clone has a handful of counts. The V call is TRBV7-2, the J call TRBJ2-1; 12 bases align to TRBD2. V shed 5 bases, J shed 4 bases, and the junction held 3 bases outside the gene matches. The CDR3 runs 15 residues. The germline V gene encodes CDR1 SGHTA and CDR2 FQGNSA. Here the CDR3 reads CASSPGTSGYNEQFF. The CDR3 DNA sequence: TGTGCCAGCAGCCCCGGGACTAGCGGGTACAATGAGCAGTTCTTC.

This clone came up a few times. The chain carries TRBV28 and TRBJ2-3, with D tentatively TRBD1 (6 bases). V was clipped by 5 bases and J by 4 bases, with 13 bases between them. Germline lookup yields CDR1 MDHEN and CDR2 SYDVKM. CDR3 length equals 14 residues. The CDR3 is CASSLSQGPDTQYF. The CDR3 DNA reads TGTGCCAGCAGTCTATCACAGGGTCCAGATACGCAGTATTTT.

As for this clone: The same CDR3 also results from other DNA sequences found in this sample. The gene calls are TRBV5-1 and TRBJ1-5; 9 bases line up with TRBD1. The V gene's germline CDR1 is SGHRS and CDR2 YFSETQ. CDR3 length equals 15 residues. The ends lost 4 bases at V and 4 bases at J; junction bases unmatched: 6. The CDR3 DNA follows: TGCGCCAGCAGCCTATCGGGACAGGGAAATCAGCCCCAGCATTTT. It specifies CASSLSGQGNQPQHF.

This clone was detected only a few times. CDR3 sequence (DNA): TGTGCCAGCAGCCGCGGGCGGGGCCTCGGCGAGCAGTACTTC. Translation: CASSRGRGLGEQYF. This chain connects TRBV5-4 to TRBJ2-7; D perhaps matches TRBD2 (6 bases). The CDR3 consists of 14 residues. Germline V CDR1 and CDR2: SGHNT, YYREEE (reference sequence). Trimming removed 4 bases at V and 6 bases at J, with 17 bases between.